This T cell receptor beta chain was documented in a study of cytomegalovirus exposure and HLA in healthy donors. Donors were nominally healthy when sampled, though unrecorded immune exposures were likely. Findings and caveats of the study: Within an earlier analysis, most TCR beta V segments proved productive either about 87% or about 30% of the time. The authors later found most CMV-associated TCR beta chains appeared HLA-restricted. As a later analysis showed, a missense DCLRE1C variant was linked to trimming of TCR beta V- and J-genes.

V lost 0 bases and J lost 4; bases outside the gene matches: 3. This CDR3 has 15 amino acids. Germline assignment: CDR1 SGHRS and CDR2 YFSETQ. To note about this clone: The antigen is undetermined.

With 60 Vbeta and 13 Jbeta primers, the PCR was carried out. Profiled with immunoSEQ multiplex PCR; TCRdb holds only in-frame clones, not every one. This sample has 90,000 to 110,000 clones, with around 80% found just once. The sequencing input was PBMCs. The chain employs TRBV5-1 and TRBJ2-3; 9 positions match TRBD2. The receptor's source is a man between 25 and 39 years old in good health and CMV-seronegative. The CDR3 bases are TGCGCCAGCAGCTTGGGACTAGCGGAGGCAGATACGCAGTATTTT. It is translated as CASSLGLAEADTQYF.